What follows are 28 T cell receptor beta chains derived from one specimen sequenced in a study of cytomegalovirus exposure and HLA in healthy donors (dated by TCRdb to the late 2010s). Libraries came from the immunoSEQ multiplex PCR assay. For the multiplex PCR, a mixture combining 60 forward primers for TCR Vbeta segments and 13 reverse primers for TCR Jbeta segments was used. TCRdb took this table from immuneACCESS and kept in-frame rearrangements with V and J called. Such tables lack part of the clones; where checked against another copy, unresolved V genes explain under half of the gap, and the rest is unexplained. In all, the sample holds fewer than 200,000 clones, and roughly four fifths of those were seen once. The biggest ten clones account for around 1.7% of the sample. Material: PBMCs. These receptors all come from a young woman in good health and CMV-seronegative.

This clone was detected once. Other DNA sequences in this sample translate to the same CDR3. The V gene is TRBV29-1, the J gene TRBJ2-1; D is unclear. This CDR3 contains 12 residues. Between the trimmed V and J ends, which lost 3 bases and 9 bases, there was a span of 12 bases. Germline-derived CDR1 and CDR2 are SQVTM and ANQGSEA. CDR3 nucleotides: TGCAGCGTTGAGTCGTTGAGCGTTGAGCAGTTCTTC. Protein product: CSVESLSVEQFF.

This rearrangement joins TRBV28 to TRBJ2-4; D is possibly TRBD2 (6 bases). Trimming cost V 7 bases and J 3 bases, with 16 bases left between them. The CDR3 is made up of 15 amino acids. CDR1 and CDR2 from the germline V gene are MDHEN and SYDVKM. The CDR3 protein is CASNPGRVGKNIQYF. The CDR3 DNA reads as TGTGCCAGCAACCCCGGGAGAGTGGGCAAAAACATTCAGTACTTC.

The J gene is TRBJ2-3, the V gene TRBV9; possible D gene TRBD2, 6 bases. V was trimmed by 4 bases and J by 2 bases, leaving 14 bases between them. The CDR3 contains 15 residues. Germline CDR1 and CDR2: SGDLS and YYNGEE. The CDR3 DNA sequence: TGTGCCAGCAGCCCCGGGGGAGGTGCCACAGATACGCAGTATTTT. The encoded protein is CASSPGGGATDTQYF.

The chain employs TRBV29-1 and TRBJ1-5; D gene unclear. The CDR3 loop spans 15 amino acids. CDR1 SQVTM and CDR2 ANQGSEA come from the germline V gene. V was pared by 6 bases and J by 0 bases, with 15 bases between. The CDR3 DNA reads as TGCAGCGTCGGAGAGGGCAGACTTAGCAATCAGCCCCAGCATTTT. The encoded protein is CSVGEGRLSNQPQHF.

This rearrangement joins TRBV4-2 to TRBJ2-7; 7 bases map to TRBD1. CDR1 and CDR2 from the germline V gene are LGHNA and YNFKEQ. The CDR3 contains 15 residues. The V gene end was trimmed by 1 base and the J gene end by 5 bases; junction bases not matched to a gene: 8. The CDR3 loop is CASSQGQTGQNEQYF. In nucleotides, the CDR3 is TGTGCCAGCAGCCAAGGGCAGACAGGGCAGAACGAGCAGTACTTC.

This CDR3 is CASSLIGAGGPHEQYF. The CDR3 region has the DNA TGTGCCAGCAGTTTAATCGGCGCGGGAGGGCCCCACGAGCAGTACTTC. J is TRBJ2-5 and V is TRBV27, with 9 bases aligning to TRBD2. The end of the DNA aligns better with TRBJ2-7, so the J call may be wrong. This CDR3 has 16 residues. Looked up from germline, CDR1 is MNHEY and CDR2 is SMNVEV (reference sequence).

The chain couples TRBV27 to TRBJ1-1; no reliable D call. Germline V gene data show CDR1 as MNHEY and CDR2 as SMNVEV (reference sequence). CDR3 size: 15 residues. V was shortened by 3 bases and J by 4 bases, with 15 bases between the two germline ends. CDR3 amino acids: CASSLQLDLSTEAFF. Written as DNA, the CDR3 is TGTGCCAGCAGTTTGCAACTAGACCTCTCCACTGAAGCTTTCTTT.

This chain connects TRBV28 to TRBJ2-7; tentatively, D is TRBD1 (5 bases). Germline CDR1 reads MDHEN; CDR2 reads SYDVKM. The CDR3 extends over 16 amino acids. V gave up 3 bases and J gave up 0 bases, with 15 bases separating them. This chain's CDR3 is CASSFIIWGNSYEQYF. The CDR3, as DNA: TGTGCCAGCAGTTTCATCATTTGGGGCAACTCCTACGAGCAGTACTTC.

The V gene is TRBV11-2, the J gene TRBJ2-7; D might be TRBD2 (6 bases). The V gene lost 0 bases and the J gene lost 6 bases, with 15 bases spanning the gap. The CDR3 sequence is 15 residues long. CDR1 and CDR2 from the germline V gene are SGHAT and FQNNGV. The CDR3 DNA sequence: TGTGCCAGCAGCTTAGATCCGGGAGTAGCGTCCGAGCAGTACGTC. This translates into CASSLDPGVASEQYV.

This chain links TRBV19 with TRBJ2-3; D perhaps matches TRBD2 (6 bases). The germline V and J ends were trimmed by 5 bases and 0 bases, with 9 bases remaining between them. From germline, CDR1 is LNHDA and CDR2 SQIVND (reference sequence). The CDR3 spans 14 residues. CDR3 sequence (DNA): TGTGCCAGTAGTCCCGCGGGGAGCACAGATACGCAGTATTTT. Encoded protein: CASSPAGSTDTQYF.

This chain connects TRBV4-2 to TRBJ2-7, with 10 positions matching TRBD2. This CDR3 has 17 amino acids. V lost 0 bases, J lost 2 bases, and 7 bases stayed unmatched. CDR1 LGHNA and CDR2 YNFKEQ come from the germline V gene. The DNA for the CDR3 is TGTGCCAGCAGCCAAGACCGCGGACTAGCGGATACCTACGAGCAGTACTTC. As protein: CASSQDRGLADTYEQYF.

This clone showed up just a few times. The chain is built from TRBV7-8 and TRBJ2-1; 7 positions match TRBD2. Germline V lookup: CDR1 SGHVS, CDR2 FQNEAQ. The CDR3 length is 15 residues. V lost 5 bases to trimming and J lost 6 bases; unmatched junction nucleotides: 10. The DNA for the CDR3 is TGTGCCAGCAGCGTAGAGGGAGGGCCCGGCAATGAGCAGTTCTTC. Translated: CASSVEGGPGNEQFF.

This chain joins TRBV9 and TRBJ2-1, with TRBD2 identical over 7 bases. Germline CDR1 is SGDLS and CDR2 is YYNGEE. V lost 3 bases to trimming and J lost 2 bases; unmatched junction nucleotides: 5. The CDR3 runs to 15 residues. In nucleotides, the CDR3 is TGTGCCAGCAGCGCGCCGGGACTACCCTACAATGAGCAGTTCTTC. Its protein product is CASSAPGLPYNEQFF.

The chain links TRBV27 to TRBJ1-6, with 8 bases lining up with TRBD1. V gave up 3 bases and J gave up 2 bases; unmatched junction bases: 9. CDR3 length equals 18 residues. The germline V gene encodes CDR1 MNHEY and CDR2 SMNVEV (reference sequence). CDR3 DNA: TGTGCCAGCAGTTTGTCACAGGGGGTGTGGACCTATAATTCACCCCTCCACTTT. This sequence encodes CASSLSQGVWTYNSPLHF.

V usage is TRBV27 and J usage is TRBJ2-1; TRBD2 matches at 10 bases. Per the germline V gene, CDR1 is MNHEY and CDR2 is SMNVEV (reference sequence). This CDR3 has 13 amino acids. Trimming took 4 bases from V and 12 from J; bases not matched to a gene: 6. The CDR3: CASSSLAGYGQFF. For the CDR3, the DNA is TGTGCCAGCAGTTCACTAGCGGGATATGGGCAGTTCTTC.

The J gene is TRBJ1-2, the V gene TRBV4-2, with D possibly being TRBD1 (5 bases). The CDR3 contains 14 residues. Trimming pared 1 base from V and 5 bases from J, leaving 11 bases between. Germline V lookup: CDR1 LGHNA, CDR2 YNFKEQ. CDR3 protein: CASSQAGLLYGYTF. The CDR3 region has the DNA TGTGCCAGCAGCCAAGCGGGACTCCTTTATGGCTACACCTTC.

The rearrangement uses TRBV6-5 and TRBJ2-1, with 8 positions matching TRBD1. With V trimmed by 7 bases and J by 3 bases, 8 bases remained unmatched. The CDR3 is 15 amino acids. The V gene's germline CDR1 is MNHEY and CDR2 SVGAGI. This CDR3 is CASTVTGENYNEQFF. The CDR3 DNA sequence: TGTGCCAGCACCGTGACAGGGGAAAACTACAATGAGCAGTTCTTC.

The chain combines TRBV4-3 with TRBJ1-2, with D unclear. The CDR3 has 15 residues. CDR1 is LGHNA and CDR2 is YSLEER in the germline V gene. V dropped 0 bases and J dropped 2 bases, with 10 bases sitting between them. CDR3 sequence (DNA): TGCGCCAGCAGCCAAGAGAGGGTCTGGAACTATGGCTACACCTTC. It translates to CASSQERVWNYGYTF.

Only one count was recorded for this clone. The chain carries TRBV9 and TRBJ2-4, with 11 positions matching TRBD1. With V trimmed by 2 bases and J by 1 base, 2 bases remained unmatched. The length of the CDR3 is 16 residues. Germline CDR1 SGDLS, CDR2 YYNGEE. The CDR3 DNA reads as TGTGCCAGCAGCGTGGGACAGGGGGTCGCCAAAAACATTCAGTACTTC. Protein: CASSVGQGVAKNIQYF. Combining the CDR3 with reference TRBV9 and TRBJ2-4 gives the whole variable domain DSGVTQTPKHLITATGQRVTLRCSPRSGDLSVYWYQQSLDQGLQFLIQYYNGEERAKGNILERFSAQQFPDLHSELNLSSLELGDSALYFCASSVGQGVAKNIQYFGAGTRLSVL.

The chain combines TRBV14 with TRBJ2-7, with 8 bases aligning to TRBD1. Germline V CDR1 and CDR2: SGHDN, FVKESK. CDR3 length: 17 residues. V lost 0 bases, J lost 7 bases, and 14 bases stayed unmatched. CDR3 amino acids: CASSQDLRTGIFGEQYF. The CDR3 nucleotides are TGTGCCAGCAGCCAAGATTTGCGGACAGGGATTTTTGGGGAGCAGTACTTC.

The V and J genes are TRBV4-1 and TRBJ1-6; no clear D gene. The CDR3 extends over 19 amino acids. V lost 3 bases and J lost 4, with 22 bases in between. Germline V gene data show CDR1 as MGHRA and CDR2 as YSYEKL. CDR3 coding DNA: TGCGCCAGCAGCCAGGTTTCCCTCAGAGGGTTCTATTATAATTCACCCCTCCACTTT. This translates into CASSQVSLRGFYYNSPLHF.

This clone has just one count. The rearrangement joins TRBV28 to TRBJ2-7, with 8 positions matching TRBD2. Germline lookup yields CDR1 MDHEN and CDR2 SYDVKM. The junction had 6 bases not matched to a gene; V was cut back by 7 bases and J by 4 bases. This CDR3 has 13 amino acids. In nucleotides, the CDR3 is TGTGCCAGCAATCCTAGCGGGCCTTACGAGCAGTACTTC. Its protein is CASNPSGPYEQYF. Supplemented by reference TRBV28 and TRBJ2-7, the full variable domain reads DVKVTQSSRYLVKRTGEKVFLECVQDMDHENMFWYRQDPGLGLRLIYFSYDVKMKEKGDIPEGYSVSREKKERFSLILESASTNQTSMYLCASNPSGPYEQYFGPGTRLTVT.

The CDR3 loop is CASSPPWKGGSYEQYV. CDR3 bases: TGTGCCAGCAGTCCCCCGTGGAAGGGAGGGTCGTACGAGCAGTACGTC. J is TRBJ2-7 and V is TRBV27; 7 bases are shared with TRBD2. The germline V gene has CDR1 MNHEY and CDR2 SMNVEV (reference sequence). The J segment lost 4 bases and the V segment lost 5 bases, leaving 14 bases of the junction unmatched. This CDR3 has 16 residues.

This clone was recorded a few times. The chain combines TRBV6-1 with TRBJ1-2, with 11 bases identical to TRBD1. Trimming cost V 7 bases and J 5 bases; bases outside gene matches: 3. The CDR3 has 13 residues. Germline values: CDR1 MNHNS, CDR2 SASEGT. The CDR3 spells CASMGTGGYGYTF. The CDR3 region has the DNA TGTGCCAGCATGGGGACAGGGGGGTATGGCTACACCTTC.

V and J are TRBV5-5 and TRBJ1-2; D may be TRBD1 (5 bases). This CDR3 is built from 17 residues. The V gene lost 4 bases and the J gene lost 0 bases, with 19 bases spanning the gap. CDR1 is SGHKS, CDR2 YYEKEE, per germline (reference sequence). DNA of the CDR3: TGTGCCAGCAGCCCCGGGGGGGGGAGCAACCCTAACTATGGCTACACCTTC. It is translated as CASSPGGGSNPNYGYTF. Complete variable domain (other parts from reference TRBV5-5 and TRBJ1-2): DAGVTQSPTHLIKTRGQQVTLRCSPISGHKSVSWYQQVLGQGPQFIFQYYEKEERGRGNFPDRFSARQFPNYSSELNVNALLLGDSALYLCASSPGGGSNPNYGYTFGSGTRLTVV.

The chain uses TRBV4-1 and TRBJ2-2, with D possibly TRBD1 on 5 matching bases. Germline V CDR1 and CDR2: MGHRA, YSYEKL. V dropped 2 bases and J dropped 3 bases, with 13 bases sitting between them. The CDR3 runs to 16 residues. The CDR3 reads CASSQQTETDTGELFF. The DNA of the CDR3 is TGCGCCAGCAGCCAACAAACCGAGACAGACACCGGGGAGCTGTTTTTT.

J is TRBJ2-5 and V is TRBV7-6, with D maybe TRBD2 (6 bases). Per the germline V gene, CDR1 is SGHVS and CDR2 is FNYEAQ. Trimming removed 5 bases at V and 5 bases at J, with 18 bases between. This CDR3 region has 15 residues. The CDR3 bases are TGTGCCAGCAGCCCTAGCCCCGTCAGCGGGGAGACCCAGTACTTC. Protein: CASSPSPVSGETQYF.

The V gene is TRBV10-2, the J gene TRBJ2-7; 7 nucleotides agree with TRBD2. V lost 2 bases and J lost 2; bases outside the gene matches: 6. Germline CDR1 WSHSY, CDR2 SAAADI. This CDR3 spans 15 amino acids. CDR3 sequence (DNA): TGCGCCAGCAGTGAGACGCCGAGCGGGACCTACGAGCAGTACGTC. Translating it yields CASSETPSGTYEQYV.